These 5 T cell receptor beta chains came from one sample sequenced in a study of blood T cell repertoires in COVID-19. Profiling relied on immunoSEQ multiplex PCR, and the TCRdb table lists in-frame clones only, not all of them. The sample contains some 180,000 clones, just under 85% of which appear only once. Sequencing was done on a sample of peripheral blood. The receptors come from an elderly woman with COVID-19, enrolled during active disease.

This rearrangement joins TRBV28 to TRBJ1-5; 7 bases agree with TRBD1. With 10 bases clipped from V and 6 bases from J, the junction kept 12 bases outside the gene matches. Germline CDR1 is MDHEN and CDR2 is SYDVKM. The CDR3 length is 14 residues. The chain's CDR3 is CATLKGQVVQPQHF. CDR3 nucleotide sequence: TGTGCCACCTTGAAAGGACAGGTGGTTCAGCCCCAGCATTTT. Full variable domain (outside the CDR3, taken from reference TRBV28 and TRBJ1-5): DVKVTQSSRYLVKRTGEKVFLECVQDMDHENMFWYRQDPGLGLRLIYFSYDVKMKEKGDIPEGYSVSREKKERFSLILESASTNQTSMYLCATLKGQVVQPQHFGDGTRLSIL.

The CDR3 is CASSVIPPGQGVSSPLHF. The CDR3 region has the DNA TGTGCCAGCAGTGTTATTCCGCCGGGACAGGGGGTTAGCTCACCCCTCCACTTT. The rearrangement links TRBV6-1 to TRBJ1-6, with 11 bases lining up with TRBD1. CDR3 size: 18 residues. With 4 bases clipped from V and 10 bases from J, the junction kept 15 bases outside the gene matches. From germline, CDR1 is MNHNS and CDR2 SASEGT.

In nucleotides, the CDR3 is TGTGCCAGCAGTCGCGGGGGGGCGGATACGCAGTATTTT. Its translation is CASSRGGADTQYF. This chain links TRBV7-2 with TRBJ2-3; 9 bases are a match to TRBD2. This CDR3 is built from 13 residues. V was pared by 6 bases and J by 6 bases, with 4 bases of the junction left unmatched. Germline CDR1 and CDR2: SGHTA and FQGNSA.

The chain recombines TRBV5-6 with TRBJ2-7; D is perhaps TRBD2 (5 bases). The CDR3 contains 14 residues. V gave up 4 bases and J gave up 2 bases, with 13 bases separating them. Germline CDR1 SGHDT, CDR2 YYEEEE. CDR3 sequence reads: CASSTWTATYEQYF. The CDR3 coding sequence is TGTGCCAGCAGCACGTGGACTGCCACCTACGAGCAGTACTTC.

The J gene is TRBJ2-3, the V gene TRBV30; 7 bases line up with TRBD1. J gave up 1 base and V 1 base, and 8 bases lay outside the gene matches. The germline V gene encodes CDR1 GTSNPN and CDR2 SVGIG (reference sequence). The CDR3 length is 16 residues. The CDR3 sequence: CAWSGPKGARTDTQYF. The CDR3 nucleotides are TGTGCCTGGAGTGGGCCCAAGGGGGCCCGCACAGATACGCAGTATTTT. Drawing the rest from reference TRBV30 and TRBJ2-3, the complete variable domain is SQTIHQWPATLVQPVGSPLSLECTVEGTSNPNLYWYRQAAGRGLQLLFYSVGIGQISSEVPQNLSASRPQDRQFILSSKKLLLSDSGFYLCAWSGPKGARTDTQYFGPGTRLTVL.